These T cell receptor beta chains were read from a single sample in a study of post-analysis software for immune sequencing data. TCRdb fed the PCR reads into MiXCR, producing one record per CDR3 protein. The sample has roughly 540,000 distinct CDR3 sequences, approximately 34% seen once. The sequenced sample was blood. These receptors all come from a girl aged 2 to 17 with multiple sclerosis. The CDR3 runs from the conserved cysteine through the conserved F or W. A D gene is named only where the DNA matches it firmly. Some rows have no size entry. The others give once, few or many, or a class for an expanded clone.

j_call | d_call | v_call | clone_size | cdr3_aa | cdr3_nt
TRBJ2-1 | TRBD2 | TRBV7-9 | few | CASSFPGGSYNEQFF | TGTGCCAGCAGCTTTCCGGGGGGCTCCTACAATGAGCAGTTCTTC
TRBJ1-1 | TRBD1 | TRBV10-3 | NA | CAIRGRQGFEAFF | TGTGCCATCAGGGGTAGACAGGGTTTTGAAGCTTTCTTT
TRBJ2-7 | NA | TRBV15 | NA | CATSREEVATYEQYF | TGTGCCACCAGCAGAGAGGAGGTTGCCACCTACGAGCAGTACTTC
TRBJ2-1 | NA | TRBV11-2 | many | CASSLVRSYNEQFF | TGTGCCAGCAGCTTAGTGCGCTCCTACAATGAGCAGTTCTTC
TRBJ2-7 | NA | TRBV5-4 | NA | CASSLGGPRNEQYF | TGTGCCAGCAGCTTGGGGGGCCCGAGAAACGAGCAGTACTTC
TRBJ2-7 | NA | TRBV6-6 | NA | CASRTEGRSYEQYF | TGTGCCAGCAGGACGGAAGGGAGGTCCTACGAGCAGTACTTC
TRBJ2-3 | TRBD2 | TRBV20-1 | few | CSARSSGGDTQYF | TGCAGTGCTAGGTCTAGCGGGGGAGATACGCAGTATTTT
TRBJ2-7 | TRBD2 | TRBV5-1 | NA | CASSLSYGGSYEQYF | TGCGCCAGCAGCTTGAGCTACGGGGGGTCCTACGAGCAGTACTTC
TRBJ2-5 | TRBD1 | TRBV29-1 | few | CSVHRGTNEQYF | TGCAGCGTTCACAGGGGAACTAATGAGCAGTACTTC
TRBJ2-7 | TRBD1 | TRBV20-1 | few | CSASPRQGAGYEQYF | TGCAGTGCTAGTCCTCGCCAGGGGGCGGGATACGAGCAGTACTTC
TRBJ1-1 | TRBD1 | TRBV29-1 | NA | CSVVGGQGNMNTEAFF | TGCAGCGTTGTCGGCGGACAGGGAAACATGAACACTGAAGCTTTCTTT
TRBJ1-2 | NA | TRBV29-1 | many | CSSRVVGYGYTF | TGCAGCTCTAGGGTGGTCGGCTATGGCTACACCTTC
TRBJ1-2 | NA | TRBV9 | many | CASSVAAQGSIYGYTF | TGTGCCAGCAGCGTAGCTGCCCAGGGCAGTATCTATGGCTACACCTTC
TRBJ2-3 | NA | TRBV7-9 | NA | CASSFRAEGFTDTQYF | TGTGCCAGCAGCTTTAGAGCGGAGGGATTCACAGATACGCAGTATTTT
TRBJ2-3 | TRBD2 | TRBV29-1 | few | CSVDLAGGSTDTQYF | TGCAGCGTTGACCTAGCGGGGGGAAGCACAGATACGCAGTATTTT
TRBJ2-1 | NA | TRBV6-6 | NA | CASSYAPLRGRSSEQFF | TGTGCCAGCAGTTACGCCCCGCTACGGGGGCGATCCTCAGAGCAGTTCTTC
TRBJ1-5 | TRBD1 | TRBV29-1 | few | CSVGQGDRNQPQHF | TGCAGCGTAGGACAGGGGGACCGTAATCAGCCCCAGCATTTT
TRBJ2-5 | NA | TRBV4-2 | few | CASSQVEGRRAGETQYF | TGTGCCAGCAGCCAAGTTGAGGGGAGAAGGGCAGGAGAGACCCAGTACTTC
TRBJ1-2 | NA | TRBV7-2 | NA | CASSLVRGEGTF | TGTGCCAGCAGCTTAGTAAGGGGCGAGGGCACCTTC
TRBJ1-1 | TRBD1 | TRBV3-1 | few | CASSRRTGENTEAFF | TGTGCCAGCAGCCGGAGGACAGGGGAGAACACTGAAGCTTTCTTT
TRBJ2-1 | TRBD2 | TRBV12-3/TRBV12-4 | few | CASRGTSGGGQFF | TGTGCCAGCAGGGGGACTAGCGGGGGGGGGCAGTTCTTC
TRBJ2-7 | NA | TRBV20-1 | few | CSVRGVYEQYF | TGCAGTGTCAGGGGGGTCTACGAGCAGTACTTC
TRBJ2-1 | NA | TRBV5-1 | NA | CASSPTGTGSNNEQFF | TGCGCCAGCAGTCCTACCGGGACTGGGTCAAACAATGAGCAGTTCTTC
TRBJ1-2 | NA | TRBV12-3/TRBV12-4 | NA | CASSRGLGGYGYTF | TGTGCCAGCAGTAGGGGGTTGGGGGGCTATGGCTACACCTTC
TRBJ1-5 | NA | TRBV15 | NA | CATSRVTTLSGHRVNSNQPQHF | TGTGCCACCAGCAGAGTCACGACCCTAAGCGGTCATAGAGTGAATAGCAATCAGCCCCAGCATTTT
TRBJ2-1 | NA | TRBV15 | NA | CATSRDRGPDNEQFF | TGTGCCACCAGCAGAGATCGGGGACCCGACAATGAGCAGTTCTTC
TRBJ1-6 | NA | TRBV4-1 | few | CASSQDGGNGDNSPLHF | TGCGCCAGCAGCCAAGACGGCGGGAATGGCGATAATTCACCCCTCCACTTT
TRBJ1-4 | NA | TRBV5-1 | NA | CASSSTPGEKLFF | TGCGCCAGCAGCTCCACCCCGGGTGAAAAACTGTTTTTT
TRBJ2-5 | TRBD2 | TRBV5-4 | NA | CASSKIAGPVEETQYF | TGTGCCAGCAGCAAAATAGCGGGGCCCGTAGAAGAGACCCAGTACTTC
TRBJ1-5 | NA | TRBV21-1 | NA | CASSKSGQGDNQPQHF | TGTGCCAGCAGCAAATCCGGACAGGGAGACAATCAGCCCCAGCATTTT
TRBJ2-4 | NA | TRBV7-9 | NA | CASSFPGGQGDIQYF | TGTGCCAGCAGCTTCCCCGGGGGGCAGGGAGACATTCAGTACTTC
TRBJ2-1 | TRBD2 | TRBV20-1 | many | CSAPTSGGYNEQFF | TGCAGTGCGCCGACTAGCGGGGGCTACAATGAGCAGTTCTTC
TRBJ2-7 | NA | TRBV5-4 | few | CASTIRGRDEQYF | TGTGCCAGCACCATACGGGGGCGCGACGAGCAGTACTTC
TRBJ2-7 | NA | TRBV29-1 | NA | CSVSLTRSYEQYF | TGCAGCGTTTCCCTGACAAGAAGCTACGAGCAGTACTTC
TRBJ2-5 | TRBD1 | TRBV5-1 | few | CASSLQGTGLQETQYF | TGCGCCAGCAGCCTTCAAGGGACAGGGCTCCAAGAGACCCAGTACTTC
TRBJ1-2 | NA | TRBV2 | NA | CASTRGAYGYTF | TGTGCCAGCACCAGGGGAGCCTATGGCTACACCTTC
TRBJ1-2 | TRBD1 | TRBV11-2 | NA | CASSSYRGSDGYTF | TGTGCCAGCAGCTCCTACAGGGGTTCGGATGGCTACACCTTC
TRBJ2-4 | NA | TRBV6-1 | NA | CASMGGPIRAKNIQYF | TGTGCCAGCATGGGGGGACCGATTCGGGCCAAAAACATTCAGTACTTC
TRBJ1-2 | NA | TRBV21-1 | NA | CASSKFWAINYGYTF | TGTGCCAGCAGCAAATTTTGGGCGATCAACTATGGCTACACCTTC
TRBJ1-2 | NA | TRBV27 | many | CASSFLRTALINYGYTF | TGTGCCAGCAGTTTCCTAAGGACAGCGTTGATCAACTATGGCTACACCTTC
TRBJ2-5 | NA | TRBV5-5 | few | CASSLWPEQETQYF | TGTGCCAGCAGCTTGTGGCCAGAACAAGAGACCCAGTACTTC
TRBJ2-3 | NA | TRBV6-5 | NA | CASGGGEVPDTQYF | TGTGCCAGCGGGGGTGGGGAAGTTCCGGATACGCAGTATTTT
TRBJ1-4 | TRBD1 | TRBV28 | once | CASSSAGTAANEKLFF | TGTGCCAGCAGTTCGGCCGGGACAGCTGCTAATGAAAAACTGTTTTTT
TRBJ2-7 | NA | TRBV6-2/TRBV6-3 | NA | CASSDEGASAYEQYF | TGTGCCAGCAGTGACGAGGGAGCGTCCGCCTACGAGCAGTACTTC
TRBJ2-3 | NA | TRBV5-6 | NA | CASSLVDSPRTDTQYF | TGTGCCAGCAGCTTGGTAGATAGCCCACGCACAGATACGCAGTATTTT
TRBJ2-3 | TRBD1 | TRBV10-3 | few | CAIKGTGPSTDTQYF | TGTGCCATCAAGGGGACAGGCCCTAGCACAGATACGCAGTATTTT
TRBJ2-5 | NA | TRBV3-1 | NA | CASSQDVGTVQETQYF | TGTGCCAGCAGCCAAGATGTGGGGACTGTCCAAGAGACCCAGTACTTC
TRBJ2-3 | NA | TRBV4-1 | few | CASSRPVLTDTQYF | TGCGCCAGCAGCCGCCCGGTCCTTACAGATACGCAGTATTTT
TRBJ1-2 | NA | TRBV20-1 | NA | CSASRVDYGYTF | TGCAGTGCTAGCAGGGTAGACTATGGCTACACCTTC
TRBJ1-1 | NA | TRBV6-1 | many | CASSHPANTEAFF | TGTGCCAGCAGCCATCCAGCTAACACTGAAGCTTTCTTT